This T cell receptor beta chain was profiled in a study of glioma-infiltrating T cells after dendritic cell vaccination. Time point defined: after dendritic cell vaccination, including at tumor progression/relapse. Clones were sequenced by immunoSEQ multiplex PCR, and TCRdb holds only the in-frame ones, with some missing. The sample lists 90,000 to 110,000 clones; about 90% were seen once. Germline assignment: CDR1 SNHLY and CDR2 FYNNEI. The V gene end was trimmed by 5 bases and the J gene end by 4 bases; junction bases not matched to a gene: 3. The CDR3 has 15 residues. The sequence was obtained from a human donor with glioblastoma. This chain uses TRBV2 with TRBJ2-1; 12 bases are a match to TRBD2. Source: blood, taken after dendritic cell vaccination. CDR3 in DNA: TGTGCCAGCAGTCTAGCGGGAGGGCCTTACAATGAGCAGTTCTTC. Protein: CASSLAGGPYNEQFF.